The rows below give T cell receptor beta chains drawn from one sample of a study of human T cells and chemical hapten exposure. One entry per CDR3 protein, called by TCRdb with MiXCR from the RACE reads. The repertoire holds around 67,000 distinct CDR3 sequences, with about 8% as singletons. Sequencing used whole blood, obtained in connection with sensitization to the hapten diphenylcyclopropenone (DPC). These TCRs come from a woman aged 50 to 65 with alopecia areata. Some clones in this sample may be carry-over from other donors' samples. The CDR3 runs from the conserved cysteine through the conserved F or W. Each record gives: D gene, J gene, V gene, clone size, CDR3 DNA, CDR3 protein. A D gene is named only where the DNA matches it firmly. Not every row has a clone size; where given, it reads once, few, many or a size class.

d_call: -; j_call: TRBJ2-4; v_call: TRBV11-2; clone_size: many; cdr3_nt: TGTGCCAGCAGCTTAGTCATAGCCAAAAACATTCAGTACTTC; cdr3_aa: CASSLVIAKNIQYF
d_call: TRBD1; j_call: TRBJ2-2; v_call: TRBV27; clone_size: few; cdr3_nt: TGTGCCAGCAGAAGAACGGACAGGGCCGCGAACACCGGGGAGCTGTTTTTT; cdr3_aa: CASRRTDRAANTGELFF
d_call: -; j_call: TRBJ2-7; v_call: TRBV6-6; clone_size: -; cdr3_nt: TGTGCCAGCAGCCGAGGACGGACCTACGAGCAGTACTTC; cdr3_aa: CASSRGRTYEQYF
d_call: -; j_call: TRBJ1-4; v_call: TRBV6-5; clone_size: many; cdr3_nt: TGTGCCAGCAGTTACTATTGGGGGGAAGAAAAACTGTTTTTT; cdr3_aa: CASSYYWGEEKLFF
d_call: -; j_call: TRBJ2-3; v_call: TRBV20-1; clone_size: -; cdr3_nt: TGCAGTGCTCGTCCTACTACAGATACGCAGTATTTT; cdr3_aa: CSARPTTDTQYF
d_call: -; j_call: TRBJ1-1; v_call: TRBV6-2/TRBV6-3; clone_size: -; cdr3_nt: TGTGCCAGCAGTTCCAGTGCAGGCACTGAAGCTTTCTTT; cdr3_aa: CASSSSAGTEAFF
d_call: -; j_call: TRBJ1-1; v_call: TRBV12-5; clone_size: many; cdr3_nt: TGTGCTAGTGGCCCCGGCACTGAAGCTTTCTTT; cdr3_aa: CASGPGTEAFF
d_call: TRBD2; j_call: TRBJ2-4; v_call: TRBV20-1; clone_size: few; cdr3_nt: TGCAGTGCTGGAGGGACTAGCGGGGGCCGGGGCAAAAACATTCAGTACTTC; cdr3_aa: CSAGGTSGGRGKNIQYF
d_call: TRBD2; j_call: TRBJ2-3; v_call: TRBV7-9; clone_size: -; cdr3_nt: TGTGCCAGCAGCTTAGGAAAAGCGGGATCTCATAGCACAGATACGCAGTATTTT; cdr3_aa: CASSLGKAGSHSTDTQYF
d_call: -; j_call: TRBJ2-2; v_call: TRBV4-2; clone_size: many; cdr3_nt: TGTGCCAGCAGCCAACGGGGCGGCGGGGAGCTGTTTTTT; cdr3_aa: CASSQRGGGELFF
d_call: -; j_call: TRBJ1-6; v_call: TRBV14; clone_size: few; cdr3_nt: TGTGCCAGCAGCCAAACAACGGGACCGTTTTCACCCCTCCACTTT; cdr3_aa: CASSQTTGPFSPLHF
d_call: -; j_call: TRBJ1-3; v_call: TRBV20-1; clone_size: few; cdr3_nt: TGCAGTGCTAGAGATCGAAATTCTGGAAACACCATATATTTT; cdr3_aa: CSARDRNSGNTIYF
d_call: TRBD1; j_call: TRBJ1-5; v_call: TRBV29-1; clone_size: medium-sized; cdr3_nt: TGCAGCGCCGGACAGGTCGGTCAGCCCCAGCATTTT; cdr3_aa: CSAGQVGQPQHF
d_call: -; j_call: TRBJ1-1; v_call: TRBV20-1; clone_size: many; cdr3_nt: TGCAGTGTCAACCGACGGGGGGCGAGCACTGAAGCTTTCTTT; cdr3_aa: CSVNRRGASTEAFF
d_call: TRBD2; j_call: TRBJ2-7; v_call: TRBV19; clone_size: -; cdr3_nt: TGTGCCAGTAGTATCGGACTAGCGGGGCGTTACGAGCAGTACTTC; cdr3_aa: CASSIGLAGRYEQYF
d_call: TRBD1; j_call: TRBJ2-5; v_call: TRBV19; clone_size: few; cdr3_nt: TGTGCCAGCAGACAGGGCCACGAGACCCAGTACTTC; cdr3_aa: CASRQGHETQYF
d_call: TRBD2; j_call: TRBJ2-5; v_call: TRBV6-2/TRBV6-3; clone_size: few; cdr3_nt: TGTGCCAGCAGTTACAGGGCGGGAGCGACCCAGTACTTC; cdr3_aa: CASSYRAGATQYF
d_call: -; j_call: TRBJ2-5; v_call: TRBV5-4; clone_size: -; cdr3_nt: TGTGCCAGCAGCTTGGTCCCAGATCAAGAGACCCAGTACTTC; cdr3_aa: CASSLVPDQETQYF
d_call: -; j_call: TRBJ1-2; v_call: TRBV20-1; clone_size: many; cdr3_nt: TGCAGTGCTAGAGAGAGCCTCCGCTACTATGGCTACACCTTC; cdr3_aa: CSARESLRYYGYTF
d_call: -; j_call: TRBJ1-1; v_call: TRBV5-1; clone_size: few; cdr3_nt: TGCGCCAGCAGCGGTGTCTCAGGGGCGACCACCACTGAAGCTTTCTTT; cdr3_aa: CASSGVSGATTTEAFF
d_call: -; j_call: TRBJ2-3; v_call: TRBV7-8; clone_size: few; cdr3_nt: TGTGCCAGCAGCGTCGGCTGGATTGCAGATACGCAGTATTTT; cdr3_aa: CASSVGWIADTQYF
d_call: -; j_call: TRBJ2-7; v_call: TRBV4-3; clone_size: -; cdr3_nt: TGCGCCAGCAGCCCAGCCCCCTTGGACAGCTACGAGCAGTACTTC; cdr3_aa: CASSPAPLDSYEQYF
d_call: TRBD2; j_call: TRBJ2-3; v_call: TRBV29-1; clone_size: -; cdr3_nt: TGCAGCGTTGCCGGCTTAGCGGGGGGGCGGGGAGATACGCAGTATTTT; cdr3_aa: CSVAGLAGGRGDTQYF
d_call: -; j_call: TRBJ1-1; v_call: TRBV5-1; clone_size: few; cdr3_nt: TGCGCCAGCAGCTGGAGGGCGGACAGAGGCACTGAAGCTTTCTTT; cdr3_aa: CASSWRADRGTEAFF
d_call: -; j_call: TRBJ2-7; v_call: TRBV20-1; clone_size: -; cdr3_nt: TGCAGTGCTGTTGGGTACGAGCAGTACTTC; cdr3_aa: CSAVGYEQYF
d_call: -; j_call: TRBJ1-1; v_call: TRBV29-1; clone_size: many; cdr3_nt: TGCAGCGTTGCAGGGTACACTGAAGCTTTCTTT; cdr3_aa: CSVAGYTEAFF
d_call: -; j_call: TRBJ2-3; v_call: TRBV2; clone_size: many; cdr3_nt: TGTGCCAGCAGGCCAGGGGCTCGCACAGATACGCAGTATTTT; cdr3_aa: CASRPGARTDTQYF
d_call: -; j_call: TRBJ1-1; v_call: TRBV12-3/TRBV12-4; clone_size: many; cdr3_nt: TGTGCCAGCAGCGCCGGACCTGAAGCTTTCTTT; cdr3_aa: CASSAGPEAFF
d_call: TRBD2; j_call: TRBJ2-7; v_call: TRBV2; clone_size: many; cdr3_nt: TGTGCCAGCAGTGAAGCGGGGGTAGGGCGGGGGGCGAGGAGCTCCTACGAGCAGTACTTC; cdr3_aa: CASSEAGVGRGARSSYEQYF
d_call: -; j_call: TRBJ2-3; v_call: TRBV30; clone_size: few; cdr3_nt: TGTGCCTCCTCCGGCCACCTTAGCACAGATACGCAGTATTTT; cdr3_aa: CASSGHLSTDTQYF
d_call: TRBD2; j_call: TRBJ2-7; v_call: TRBV23-1; clone_size: few; cdr3_nt: TGCGCCAGCAGTCAGAGTGGAAGGACTAGCGGGGTCCGAGGGTACGAGCAGTACTTC; cdr3_aa: CASSQSGRTSGVRGYEQYF
d_call: -; j_call: TRBJ2-3; v_call: TRBV6-2/TRBV6-3; clone_size: -; cdr3_nt: TGTGCCAGCAGTTATACCTTTTCTGGGGGGCGGAAAATCACAGATACGCAGTATTTT; cdr3_aa: CASSYTFSGGRKITDTQYF
d_call: -; j_call: TRBJ2-6; v_call: TRBV20-1; clone_size: few; cdr3_nt: TGCAGTGCTAGAGATCCCGGGACACCCAACGTCCTGACTTTC; cdr3_aa: CSARDPGTPNVLTF
d_call: -; j_call: TRBJ1-4; v_call: TRBV9; clone_size: -; cdr3_nt: TGTGCCAGCAGTTTTCTGGGTTCTATGGATGAAAAACTGTTTTTT; cdr3_aa: CASSFLGSMDEKLFF
d_call: TRBD2; j_call: TRBJ2-4; v_call: TRBV28; clone_size: -; cdr3_nt: TGTGCCAGCAGTTTAAAGGGACTAGCGTCGACCAAAAACATTCAGTACTTC; cdr3_aa: CASSLKGLASTKNIQYF